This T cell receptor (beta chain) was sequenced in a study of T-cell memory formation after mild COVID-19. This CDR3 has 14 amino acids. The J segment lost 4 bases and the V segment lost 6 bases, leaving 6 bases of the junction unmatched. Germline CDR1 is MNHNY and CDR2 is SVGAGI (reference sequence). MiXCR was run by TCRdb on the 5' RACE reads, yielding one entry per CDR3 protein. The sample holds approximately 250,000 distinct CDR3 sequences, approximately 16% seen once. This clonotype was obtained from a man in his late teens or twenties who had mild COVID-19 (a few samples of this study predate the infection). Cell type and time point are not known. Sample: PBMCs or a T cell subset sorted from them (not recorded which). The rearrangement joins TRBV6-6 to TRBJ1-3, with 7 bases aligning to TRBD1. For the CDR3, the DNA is TGTGCCAGCAGAGCGGGACAGATGGGAAACACCATATATTTT. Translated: CASRAGQMGNTIYF.